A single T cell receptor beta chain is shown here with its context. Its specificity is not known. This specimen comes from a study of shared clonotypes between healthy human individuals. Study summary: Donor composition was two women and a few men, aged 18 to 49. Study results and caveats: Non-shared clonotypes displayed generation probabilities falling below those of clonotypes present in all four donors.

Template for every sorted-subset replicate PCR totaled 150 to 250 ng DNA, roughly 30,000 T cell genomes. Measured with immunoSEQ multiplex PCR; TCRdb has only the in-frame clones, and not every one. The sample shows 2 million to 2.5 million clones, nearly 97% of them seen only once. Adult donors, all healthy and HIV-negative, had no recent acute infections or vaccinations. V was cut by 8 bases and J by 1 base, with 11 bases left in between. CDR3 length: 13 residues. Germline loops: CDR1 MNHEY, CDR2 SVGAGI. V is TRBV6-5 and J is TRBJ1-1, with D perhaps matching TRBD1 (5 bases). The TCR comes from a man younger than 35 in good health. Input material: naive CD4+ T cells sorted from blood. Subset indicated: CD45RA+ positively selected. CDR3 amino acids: CASGGEGNTEAFF. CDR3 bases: TGTGCCAGCGGGGGGGAGGGGAACACTGAAGCTTTCTTT.